This T cell receptor beta chain was sequenced in a study of blood T cells in healthy people across ages. Through a sample-barcoded 5' primer and a J-beta primer mix, a second PCR was run for roughly 7 to 12 cycles. From the 5' RACE reads, TCRdb called clonotypes with MiXCR, one entry per CDR3 protein. The sample records over 1,200,000 distinct CDR3 sequences, 59% being singletons. At least 6.5 million PBMCs were isolated per sample. The germline CDR1 and CDR2 sequences are MNHEY and SVGEGT. The CDR3 is made up of 17 amino acids. The V and J ends lost 2 bases and 2 bases, in that order; junction bases with no gene match: 8.

This chain joins TRBV6-2 or TRBV6-3 and TRBJ1-5; 8 bases are shared with TRBD1. Material: blood. The source of this sequence is a man aged 18 to 29 in good health. The CDR3, as DNA: TGTGCCAGCAGTTACGGGGTTTCGGGACAGGGCAATCAGCCCCAGCATTTT. It translates to CASSYGVSGQGNQPQHF.